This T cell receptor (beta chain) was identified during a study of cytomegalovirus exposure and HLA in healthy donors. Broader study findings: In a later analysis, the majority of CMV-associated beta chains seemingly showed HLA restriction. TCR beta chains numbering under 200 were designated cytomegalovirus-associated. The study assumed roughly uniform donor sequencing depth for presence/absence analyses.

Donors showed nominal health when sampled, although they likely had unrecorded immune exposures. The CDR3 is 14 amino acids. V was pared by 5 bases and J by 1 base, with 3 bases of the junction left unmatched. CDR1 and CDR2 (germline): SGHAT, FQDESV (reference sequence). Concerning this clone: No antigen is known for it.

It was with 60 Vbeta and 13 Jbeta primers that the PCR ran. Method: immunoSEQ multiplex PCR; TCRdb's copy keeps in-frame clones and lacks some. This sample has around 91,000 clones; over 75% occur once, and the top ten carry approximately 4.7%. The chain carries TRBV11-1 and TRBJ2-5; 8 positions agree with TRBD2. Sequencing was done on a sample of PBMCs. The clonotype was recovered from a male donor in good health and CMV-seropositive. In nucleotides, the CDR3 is TGTGCCAGCAGCCGGGGGGGGTCCCAAGAGACCCAGTACTTC. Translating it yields CASSRGGSQETQYF. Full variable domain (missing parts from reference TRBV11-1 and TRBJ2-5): EAEVAQSPRYKITEKSQAVAFWCDPISGHATLYWYRQILGQGPELLVQFQDESVVDDSQLPKDRFSAERLKGVDSTLKIQPAELGDSAMYLCASSRGGSQETQYFGPGTRLLVL.